This T cell receptor (beta chain) was recovered during a study of control samples from healthy donors and cancer patients. Per the germline V gene, CDR1 is MNHEY and CDR2 is SMNVEV (reference sequence). CDR3 length: 13 amino acids. With 6 bases removed from V and 4 bases from J, the gap between germline ends came to 10 bases. Sequenced by immunoSEQ multiplex PCR; TCRdb stores in-frame clones only, minus some. The top ten hold 3.5% to 4.5% of the sample, which has about 110,000 clones, 90% seen once. The receptor comes from a human donor in good health. The donor label of this sample is uncertain. The gene calls are TRBV27 and TRBJ1-5; D might be TRBD1 (5 bases). Sequencing was done on a sample of blood. CDR3 in amino acids: CASRRGGNQPQHF. The CDR3 DNA is TGTGCCAGCAGGCGGGGGGGTAATCAGCCCCAGCATTTT.